Detailed here is one T cell receptor (beta chain). The protocol was immunoSEQ multiplex PCR, while the TCRdb copy is restricted to in-frame clones and leaves out a portion. This repertoire shows tens of thousands of clones, over 80% found once; its top ten account for 5.2%. This record comes from a study of T cell changes during pregnancy in multiple sclerosis. CDR1 is LGHNA and CDR2 is YNFKEQ in the germline V gene. CDR3 length equals 15 residues. Trimming stripped 0 bases from V and 4 bases from J, with 11 bases between. The clonotype was recovered from a female donor in good health, enrolled as a control in a pregnancy study. The V call is TRBV4-2, the J call TRBJ2-3, with D maybe TRBD1 (6 bases). The source was peripheral blood, collected in the first trimester of pregnancy. This chain's CDR3 is CASSQEKTGADTQYF. The CDR3 DNA sequence: TGTGCCAGCAGCCAAGAAAAGACAGGAGCAGATACGCAGTATTTT.